What follows are 9 T cell receptor beta chains derived from one specimen sequenced in a study of response to subunit inactivated influenza vaccine. In TCRdb, the RT-PCR reads were re-called with MiXCR into one record per CDR3 protein. In the table there are approximately 700,000 distinct CDR3 sequences, approximately 13% of which are singletons. The sample here was PBMCs from blood, taken around two weeks before vaccination. These receptors were taken from a man in his fifties who received an inactivated influenza vaccine.

V is TRBV10-3 and J is TRBJ2-7, with D unresolved. The CDR3 totals 13 residues. Trimming shortened V by 2 bases and J by 3 bases, and 8 bases separated the two germline ends. Germline loops: CDR1 ENHRY, CDR2 SYGVKD. Here the CDR3 reads CAISEAAIYEQYF. Here the CDR3 DNA reads TGTGCCATCAGTGAGGCTGCGATCTACGAGCAGTACTTC.

V and J are TRBV6-2 or TRBV6-3 and TRBJ1-1; D uncertain. Germline V gene data show CDR1 as MNHEY and CDR2 as SVGEGT. With 6 bases removed from V and 8 bases from J, the gap between germline ends came to 10 bases. This CDR3 has 11 amino acids. CDR3 nucleotide sequence: TGTGCCAGCAGCTACGGATTCGAAGCTTTCTTT. This codes for CASSYGFEAFF.

In this sample, this clonotype turned up a few times. The chain is built from TRBV3-1 and TRBJ2-7; TRBD1 matches at 10 bases. Germline-derived CDR1 and CDR2 are LGHDT and YNNKEL (reference sequence). This CDR3 is 15 amino acids long. The V and J ends lost 4 bases and 2 bases, in that order; junction bases with no gene match: 5. The CDR3 region is CASSRGDRGPYEQYF. The DNA for the CDR3 is TGTGCCAGCAGCCGAGGTGACAGGGGGCCCTACGAGCAGTACTTC.

In nucleotides, the CDR3 is TGCGCCAGCAGCTTGGACGGAGGGGCGCGTGGCTACACCTTC. Translated, it gives CASSLDGGARGYTF. The chain couples TRBV5-1 to TRBJ1-2; possible D gene TRBD1, 5 bases. Germline V gene lookup returns CDR1 SGHRS and CDR2 YFSETQ. V gave up 0 bases and J gave up 7 bases, with 13 bases separating them. CDR3 length: 14 amino acids.

In this sample, this clonotype turned up many times. Written as DNA, the CDR3 is TGTGCCAGCAGCTTAGCGGGAGCTAGGAATGAGCAGTTCTTC. This gives the protein CASSLAGARNEQFF. The J gene is TRBJ2-1, the V gene TRBV11-2, with a weak D call TRBD2 (6 bases). CDR1 is SGHAT and CDR2 is FQNNGV in the germline V gene. The CDR3 is made up of 14 amino acids. Trimming took off 1 base at V and 7 bases at J, with 11 bases between the two ends.

J is TRBJ2-7 and V is TRBV5-6; no clear D. Germline V gene data show CDR1 as SGHDT and CDR2 as YYEEEE. This CDR3 comprises 13 residues. The ends were cut back, 2 bases at V and 3 bases at J, with 9 bases in the middle. CDR3 region: CASSFWAVYEQYF. The CDR3, as DNA: TGTGCCAGCAGCTTCTGGGCAGTCTACGAGCAGTACTTC.

To note about this clonotype: Its ends do not fully match the called genes, so a read error is possible. V and J are TRBV29-1 and TRBJ2-2; D may match TRBD1 or TRBD2 (5 bases each). Germline V gives CDR1 SQVTM, CDR2 ANQGSEA. The CDR3 is made up of 13 amino acids. The CDR3 loop reads CSVDRSDTGELLF. The DNA for the CDR3 is TGCAGCGTTGACAGGTCGGACACCGGGGAGCTGCTTTTT.

J is TRBJ1-1 and V is TRBV7-9; perhaps TRBD1 as D (6 bases). The length of the CDR3 is 14 residues. Trimming took 5 bases from V and 7 from J, leaving 17 bases between them. The germline CDR1 and CDR2 sequences are SEHNR and FQNEAQ (reference sequence). The CDR3 region is CASSPRGGENEAFF. CDR3 bases: TGTGCCAGCAGCCCCAGGGGTGGGGAGAATGAAGCTTTCTTT. Full variable domain (remainder filled in from reference TRBV7-9 and TRBJ1-1): DTGVSQNPRHKITKRGQNVTFRCDPISEHNRLYWYRQTLGQGPEFLTYFQNEAQLEKSRLLSDRFSAERPKGSFSTLEIQRTEQGDSAMYLCASSPRGGENEAFFGQGTRLTVV.

This clonotype appeared a few times. The genes are TRBV6-1 and TRBJ2-3; TRBD2 might be the D (5 bases). Germline V lookup: CDR1 MNHNS, CDR2 SASEGT. CDR3 length: 16 amino acids. Trimming cost V 0 bases and J 2 bases, with 12 bases left between them. CDR3 sequence (DNA): TGTGCCAGCAGTGAAGCAGGGAGCCGGCTCACAGATACGCAGTATTTT. Residues: CASSEAGSRLTDTQYF.